A selection of T cell receptor beta chains follows, all from one sample in a study of spatial heterogeneity in lung cancer. TCRdb redid the calling of the 5' RACE reads with MiXCR, one entry per CDR3 protein. This table has 12,000 or so distinct CDR3 sequences, 5.5% to 7.5% appearing once. The sequencing used normal lung tissue next to the tumor, collected at surgery. These TCRs come from a male donor with early-stage non-small cell lung cancer. Each CDR3 is given with its conserved first and last residue. The order of the fields is D gene, J gene, V gene, clone size, CDR3 DNA, CDR3 protein. A D gene is named only where the DNA matches it firmly. For some rows the clone size is stated as once, few or many, or as a class when expanded; others skip it.

D gene: -; J gene: TRBJ1-1; V gene: TRBV5-4; clone size: many; CDR3 DNA: TGTGCCAGCAGCTCGACCGGGGACGACACTGAAGCTTTCTTT; CDR3 protein: CASSSTGDDTEAFF
D gene: TRBD1; J gene: TRBJ2-4; V gene: TRBV10-3; clone size: many; CDR3 DNA: TGTGCCATCAGTAAATCCGGGACAGTAGCCAAAAACATTCAGTACTTC; CDR3 protein: CAISKSGTVAKNIQYF
D gene: TRBD1; J gene: TRBJ1-5; V gene: TRBV20-1; clone size: many; CDR3 DNA: TGCAGTGCTAGGGGACAGGGAGGTCAGCCCCAGCATTTT; CDR3 protein: CSARGQGGQPQHF
D gene: -; J gene: TRBJ2-6; V gene: TRBV6-6; clone size: many; CDR3 DNA: TGTGCCAGCAACCTGCGGACAGACTCTGGGGCCAACGTCCTGACTTTC; CDR3 protein: CASNLRTDSGANVLTF
D gene: -; J gene: TRBJ2-1; V gene: TRBV7-8; clone size: -; CDR3 DNA: TGTGCCAGCAAGGAGCGGCCCTCCTACAATGAGCAGTTCTTC; CDR3 protein: CASKERPSYNEQFF
D gene: -; J gene: TRBJ1-1; V gene: TRBV27; clone size: many; CDR3 DNA: TGTGCCAGCAGTTCAGACACACCAGGGGTCACTGAAGCTTTCTTT; CDR3 protein: CASSSDTPGVTEAFF
D gene: TRBD1; J gene: TRBJ2-5; V gene: TRBV6-6; clone size: medium-sized; CDR3 DNA: TGTGCCAGCGGACAGGCTGCGGAGACCCAGTACTTC; CDR3 protein: CASGQAAETQYF
D gene: -; J gene: TRBJ2-1; V gene: TRBV20-1; clone size: many; CDR3 DNA: TGCAGTGCTAGAGATCTGAAGGGGCCGCCCTCCTCCTACAATGAGCAGTTCTTC; CDR3 protein: CSARDLKGPPSSYNEQFF
D gene: -; J gene: TRBJ1-2; V gene: TRBV12-3/TRBV12-4; clone size: -; CDR3 DNA: TGTGCCAGCAGGTTAGACTATGGCTACACCTTC; CDR3 protein: CASRLDYGYTF
D gene: -; J gene: TRBJ1-2; V gene: TRBV18; clone size: many; CDR3 DNA: TGTGCCAGCTTCCGGGAAGCCAATAACTATGGCTACACCTTC; CDR3 protein: CASFREANNYGYTF
D gene: TRBD2; J gene: TRBJ2-7; V gene: TRBV20-1; clone size: few; CDR3 DNA: TGCAGTGCTAGTGTACTAGCGGGAGCCTACTACGAGCAGTACTTC; CDR3 protein: CSASVLAGAYYEQYF
D gene: -; J gene: TRBJ2-1; V gene: TRBV5-1; clone size: -; CDR3 DNA: TGCGCCAGCAGCTTGGCGCCGGGAAACAACAATGAGCAGTTCTTC; CDR3 protein: CASSLAPGNNNEQFF
D gene: TRBD2; J gene: TRBJ2-2; V gene: TRBV4-2; clone size: -; CDR3 DNA: TGTGCCAGCAGCCAAGCTGTGGCTAGCGGGAGTGGGAACACCGGGGAGCTGTTTTTT; CDR3 protein: CASSQAVASGSGNTGELFF
D gene: -; J gene: TRBJ2-1; V gene: TRBV2; clone size: few; CDR3 DNA: TGTGCCAGCCAAGGAGGCAATGAGCAGTTCTTC; CDR3 protein: CASQGGNEQFF
D gene: TRBD2; J gene: TRBJ2-3; V gene: TRBV7-2; clone size: -; CDR3 DNA: TGTGCCAGCAGTTTCATGGGAGGGCGTAAAAACACAGATACGCAGTATTTT; CDR3 protein: CASSFMGGRKNTDTQYF
D gene: -; J gene: TRBJ2-1; V gene: TRBV5-1; clone size: many; CDR3 DNA: TGCGCCAGCAGCTTGGCCTTAGCGTCGGGTGAGCAGTTCTTC; CDR3 protein: CASSLALASGEQFF
D gene: -; J gene: TRBJ1-2; V gene: TRBV27; clone size: medium-sized; CDR3 DNA: TGTGCCAGCAGTCAGTCGGACAGCCACCTAACCATCTATGGCTACACCTTC; CDR3 protein: CASSQSDSHLTIYGYTF
D gene: -; J gene: TRBJ2-7; V gene: TRBV20-1; clone size: many; CDR3 DNA: TGCAGTGCTAGTCGCCCGGGGGCGCGGGCTAGTGGCGAGCAGTACTTC; CDR3 protein: CSASRPGARASGEQYF
D gene: TRBD1; J gene: TRBJ2-7; V gene: TRBV18; clone size: many; CDR3 DNA: TGTGCCAGCACCCGGGACAGAGTCTCCTACGAGCAGTACTTC; CDR3 protein: CASTRDRVSYEQYF
D gene: -; J gene: TRBJ1-4; V gene: TRBV7-9; clone size: many; CDR3 DNA: TGTGCCAGCAGCTTAAGGGGACGGCAGGGAGGATATGAAAAACTGTTTTTT; CDR3 protein: CASSLRGRQGGYEKLFF
D gene: TRBD2; J gene: TRBJ2-5; V gene: TRBV7-7; clone size: many; CDR3 DNA: TGTGCTAGCAGCCAAGGACTAGCGGGGGCAAAACAAGAGACCCAGTACTTC; CDR3 protein: CASSQGLAGAKQETQYF
D gene: -; J gene: TRBJ1-1; V gene: TRBV12-3/TRBV12-4; clone size: few; CDR3 DNA: TGTGCCAGCACCATGGCTGATGAAGCTTTCTTT; CDR3 protein: CASTMADEAFF
D gene: TRBD1; J gene: TRBJ2-7; V gene: TRBV5-1; clone size: many; CDR3 DNA: TGCGCCAGCAGCAGACAGGGGGCGGGAGAGCAGTACTTC; CDR3 protein: CASSRQGAGEQYF
D gene: -; J gene: TRBJ2-2; V gene: TRBV24-1; clone size: few; CDR3 DNA: TGTGCCACCAGTGTGAGTGGAGGCGGGGAGCTGTTTTTT; CDR3 protein: CATSVSGGGELFF
D gene: -; J gene: TRBJ2-1; V gene: TRBV2; clone size: few; CDR3 DNA: TGTGCCAGCAGGGAACAGGGTGTCCTCGGCAATGAGCAGTTCTTC; CDR3 protein: CASREQGVLGNEQFF
D gene: -; J gene: TRBJ2-4; V gene: TRBV5-1; clone size: many; CDR3 DNA: TGCGCCAGCAGCTTGTTTCAAGGGCTTTTGGGCAAAAACATTCAGTACTTC; CDR3 protein: CASSLFQGLLGKNIQYF
D gene: -; J gene: TRBJ1-6; V gene: TRBV18; clone size: many; CDR3 DNA: TGTGCCAGCTCACTCGCCTCAAATTCACCCCTCCACTTT; CDR3 protein: CASSLASNSPLHF